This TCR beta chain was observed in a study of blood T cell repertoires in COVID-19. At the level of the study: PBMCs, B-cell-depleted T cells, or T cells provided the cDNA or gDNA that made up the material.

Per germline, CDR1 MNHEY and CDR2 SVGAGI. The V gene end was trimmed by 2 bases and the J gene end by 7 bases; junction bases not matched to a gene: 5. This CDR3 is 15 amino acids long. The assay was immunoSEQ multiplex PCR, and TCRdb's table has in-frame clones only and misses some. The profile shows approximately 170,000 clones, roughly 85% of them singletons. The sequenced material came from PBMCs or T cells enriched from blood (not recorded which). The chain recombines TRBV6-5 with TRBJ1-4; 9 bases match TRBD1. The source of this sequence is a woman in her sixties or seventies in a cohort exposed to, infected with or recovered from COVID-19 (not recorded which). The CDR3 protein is CASSYTGQGGEKLFF. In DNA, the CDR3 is TGTGCCAGCAGTTACACGGGACAGGGAGGTGAAAAACTGTTTTTT.